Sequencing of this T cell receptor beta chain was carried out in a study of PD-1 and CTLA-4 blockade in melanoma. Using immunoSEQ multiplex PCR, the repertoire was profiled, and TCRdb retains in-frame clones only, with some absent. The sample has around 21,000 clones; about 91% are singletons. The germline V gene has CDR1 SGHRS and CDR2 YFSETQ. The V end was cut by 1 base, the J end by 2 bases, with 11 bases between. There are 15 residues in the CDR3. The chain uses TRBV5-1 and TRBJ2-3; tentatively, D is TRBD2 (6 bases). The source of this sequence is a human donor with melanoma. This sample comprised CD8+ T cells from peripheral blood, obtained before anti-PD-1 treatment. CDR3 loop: CASSLPGGTTDTQYF. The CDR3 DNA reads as TGCGCCAGCAGCTTGCCGGGCGGGACCACAGATACGCAGTATTTT.